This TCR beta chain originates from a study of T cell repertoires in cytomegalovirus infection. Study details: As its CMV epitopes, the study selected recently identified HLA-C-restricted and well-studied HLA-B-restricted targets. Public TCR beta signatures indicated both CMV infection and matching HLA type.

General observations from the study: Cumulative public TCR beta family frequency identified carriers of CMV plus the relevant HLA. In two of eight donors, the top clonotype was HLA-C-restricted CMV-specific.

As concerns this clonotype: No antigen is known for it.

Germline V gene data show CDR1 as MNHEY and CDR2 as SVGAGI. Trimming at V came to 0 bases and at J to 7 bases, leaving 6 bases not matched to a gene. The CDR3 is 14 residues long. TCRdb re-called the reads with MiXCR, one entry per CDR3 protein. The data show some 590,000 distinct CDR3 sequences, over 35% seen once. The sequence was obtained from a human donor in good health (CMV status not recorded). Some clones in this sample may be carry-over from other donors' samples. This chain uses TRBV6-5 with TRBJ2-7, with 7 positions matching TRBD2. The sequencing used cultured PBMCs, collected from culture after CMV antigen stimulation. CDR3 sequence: CASSYSGGAWEQYF. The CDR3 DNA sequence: TGTGCCAGCAGTTACTCGGGAGGGGCCTGGGAGCAGTACTTC.